This TCR beta chain appears in the sequencing data of a study of patients and donors after allogeneic stem cell transplantation. Germline-derived CDR1 and CDR2 are MNHEY and SMNVEV (reference sequence). This CDR3 comprises 13 residues. Deletions cut 6 bases from V and 5 bases from J, with 12 bases between. TCRdb called the RT-PCR reads again in MiXCR, with one record for every CDR3 protein. The sample consists of hundreds of thousands of distinct CDR3 sequences, 35% to 45% of them appearing once. V is TRBV27 and J is TRBJ2-3; D unresolved. Specimen: blood, either unsorted or a sorted T cell fraction (not recorded which). This receptor was obtained from a human donor who was either an allogeneic HSCT recipient or a stem cell or donor lymphocyte infusion donor (not recorded which). It is not recorded whose cells these are; they may come from a transplant donor. CDR3 nucleotides: TGTGCCAGCAGACCAGTTTCAGAAGATACGCAGTATTTT. Translating it yields CASRPVSEDTQYF.